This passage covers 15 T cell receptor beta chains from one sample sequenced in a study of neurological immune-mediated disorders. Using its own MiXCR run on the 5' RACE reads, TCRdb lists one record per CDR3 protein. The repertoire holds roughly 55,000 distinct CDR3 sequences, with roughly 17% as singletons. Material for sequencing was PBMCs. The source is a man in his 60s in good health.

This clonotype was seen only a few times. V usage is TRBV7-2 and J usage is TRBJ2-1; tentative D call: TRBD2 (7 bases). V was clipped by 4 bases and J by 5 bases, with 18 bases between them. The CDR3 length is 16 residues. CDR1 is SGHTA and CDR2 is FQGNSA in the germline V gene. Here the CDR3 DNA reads TGTGCCAGCAGCTCGCCGACTAGGGGGGGTAACAATGAGCAGTTCTTC. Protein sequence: CASSSPTRGGNNEQFF.

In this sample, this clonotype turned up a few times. The CDR3 is CASSGQKGYEQYF. In DNA form, the CDR3 reads TGTGCCAGCAGCGGACAAAAGGGCTACGAGCAGTACTTC. This chain uses TRBV27 with TRBJ2-7; tentatively, D is TRBD1 (5 bases). Looked up from germline, CDR1 is MNHEY and CDR2 is SMNVEV (reference sequence). The CDR3 has 13 amino acids. V dropped 6 bases and J dropped 3 bases, with 12 bases sitting between them.

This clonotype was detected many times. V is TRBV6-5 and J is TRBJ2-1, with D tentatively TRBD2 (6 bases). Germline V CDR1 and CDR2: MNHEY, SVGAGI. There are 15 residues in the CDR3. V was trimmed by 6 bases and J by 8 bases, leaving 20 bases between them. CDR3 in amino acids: CASSRAGLDGDEQFF. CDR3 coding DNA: TGTGCCAGCAGCCGAGCGGGTTTAGACGGCGATGAGCAGTTCTTC.

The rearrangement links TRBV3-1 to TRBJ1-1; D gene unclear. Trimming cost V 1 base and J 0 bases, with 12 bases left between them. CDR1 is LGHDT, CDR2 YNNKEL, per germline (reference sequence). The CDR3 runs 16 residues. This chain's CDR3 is CASSQVLQFMNTEAFF. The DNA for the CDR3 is TGTGCCAGCAGCCAAGTTCTACAGTTCATGAACACTGAAGCTTTCTTT.

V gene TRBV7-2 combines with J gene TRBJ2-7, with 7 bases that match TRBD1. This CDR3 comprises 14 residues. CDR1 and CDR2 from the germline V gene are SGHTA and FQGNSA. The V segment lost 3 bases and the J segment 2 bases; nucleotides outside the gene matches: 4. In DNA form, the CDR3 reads TGTGCCAGCAGCTTCAGAGACAGGGCCTACGAGCAGTACTTC. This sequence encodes CASSFRDRAYEQYF.

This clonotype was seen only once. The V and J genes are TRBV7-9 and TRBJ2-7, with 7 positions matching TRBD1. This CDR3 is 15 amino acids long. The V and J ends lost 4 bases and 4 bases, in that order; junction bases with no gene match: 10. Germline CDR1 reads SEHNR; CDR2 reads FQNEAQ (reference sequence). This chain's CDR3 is CASSSPSRGLYEQYF. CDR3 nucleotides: TGTGCCAGCAGCTCGCCCAGTAGGGGGCTATACGAGCAGTACTTC.

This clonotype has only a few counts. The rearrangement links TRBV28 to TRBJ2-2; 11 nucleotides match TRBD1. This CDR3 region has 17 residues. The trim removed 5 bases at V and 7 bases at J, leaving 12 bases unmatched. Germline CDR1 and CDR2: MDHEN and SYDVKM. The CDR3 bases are TGTGCCAGCAGTCCCCTTTGGGGACAGGGGGACGACGGGGAGCTGTTTTTT. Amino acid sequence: CASSPLWGQGDDGELFF.

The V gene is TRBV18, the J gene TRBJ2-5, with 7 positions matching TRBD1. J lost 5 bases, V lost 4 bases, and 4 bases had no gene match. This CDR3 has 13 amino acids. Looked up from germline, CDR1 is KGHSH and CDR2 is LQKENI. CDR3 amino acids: CASSQRGPETQYF. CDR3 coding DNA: TGTGCCAGCTCACAAAGGGGGCCGGAGACCCAGTACTTC.

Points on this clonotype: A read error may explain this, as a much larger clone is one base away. The CDR3 region has the DNA TGCAGCGCCGTCGGACAGGGTTGGAACATTCTGTACTTC. It is translated as CSAVGQGWNILYF. The V gene is TRBV29-1, the J gene TRBJ2-4; 8 bases are shared with TRBD1. The germline gives CDR1 SQVTM, CDR2 ANQGSEA. This CDR3 region has 13 residues. The entire variable domain, with the rest obtained from reference TRBV29-1 and TRBJ2-4, is as follows: SAVISQKPSRDICQRGTSLTIQCQVDSQVTMMFWYRQQPGQSLTLIATANQGSEATYESGFVIDKFPISRPNLTFSTLTVSNMSPEDSSIYLCSAVGQGWNILYFGAGTRLSVL.

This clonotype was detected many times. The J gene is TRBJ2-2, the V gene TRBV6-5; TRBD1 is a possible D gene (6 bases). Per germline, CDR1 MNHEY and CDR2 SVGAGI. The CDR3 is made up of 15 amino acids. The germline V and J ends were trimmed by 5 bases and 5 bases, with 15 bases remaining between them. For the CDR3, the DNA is TGTGCCAGCAGTACAGCCAGGGGTCGGACCGGGGAGCTGTTTTTT. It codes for CASSTARGRTGELFF.

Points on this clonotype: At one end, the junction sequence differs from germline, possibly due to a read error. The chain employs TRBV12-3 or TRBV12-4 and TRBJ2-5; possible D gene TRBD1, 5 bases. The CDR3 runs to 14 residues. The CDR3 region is CTSSFGNRTETQYF. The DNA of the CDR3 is TGTACCAGCAGTTTTGGTAACAGGACCGAGACCCAGTACTTC.

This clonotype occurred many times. This CDR3 is CASSLMGAAETQYF. The CDR3 nucleotides read TGTGCCAGCAGCTTAATGGGGGCGGCGGAGACCCAGTACTTC. The rearrangement joins TRBV7-9 to TRBJ2-5; D might be TRBD1 (6 bases). Trimming stripped 2 bases from V and 5 bases from J, with 12 bases between. The CDR3 contains 14 residues. Germline lookup yields CDR1 SEHNR and CDR2 FQNEAQ (reference sequence).

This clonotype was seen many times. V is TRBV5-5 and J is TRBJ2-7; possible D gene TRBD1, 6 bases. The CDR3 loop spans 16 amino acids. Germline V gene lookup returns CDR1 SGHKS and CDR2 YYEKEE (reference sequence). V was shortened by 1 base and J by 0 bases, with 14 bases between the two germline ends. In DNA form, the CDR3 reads TGTGCCAGCAGCTTGCGAAGTGCAGGGGTCTCCTACGAGCAGTACTTC. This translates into CASSLRSAGVSYEQYF.

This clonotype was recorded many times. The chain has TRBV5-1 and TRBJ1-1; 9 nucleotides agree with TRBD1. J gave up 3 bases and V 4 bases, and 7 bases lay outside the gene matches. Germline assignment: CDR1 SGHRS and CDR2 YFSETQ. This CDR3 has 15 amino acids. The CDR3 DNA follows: TGCGCCAGCAGCACTTCGACAGGGGGGCACACTGAAGCTTTCTTT. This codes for CASSTSTGGHTEAFF.

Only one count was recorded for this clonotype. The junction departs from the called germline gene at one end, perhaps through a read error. The CDR3 protein is CSVYQAQGSSAYVYTF. For the CDR3, the DNA is TGCAGCGTTTACCAGGCCCAGGGATCATCTGCCTATGTCTACACCTTC. The chain joins TRBV29-1 to TRBJ1-2; D might be TRBD1 (5 bases). The CDR3 consists of 16 residues. The germline V gene encodes CDR1 SQVTM and CDR2 ANQGSEA.